The 10 T cell receptor beta chains reported below all come from one sample, sequenced in a study of regulatory T cells in long-lasting Graves disease. The sample's time point: newly diagnosed GD, antithyroid drugs for less than 3 months. After RNA was extracted from PBMCs, the TCR library was made from it. Library construction for TCR beta used iRepertoire HTBI primers and Arm-PCR of CDR3 regions. Via MiXCR, TCRdb re-called the multiplex PCR reads, giving one row per CDR3 protein. The sample contains under 700,000 distinct CDR3 sequences, 15% to 20% of which appear only once. The same sample was also studied in work on T cells in Graves' hyperthyroidism and ophthalmopathy.

The starting material was peripheral blood mononuclear cells (PBMCs), obtained at new diagnosis, from a patient treated with antithyroid drugs. The receptors originated from a woman aged 35-65 years with Graves disease.

This clonotype was recorded a few times. CDR3 sequence: CASSGGLTLGETQYF. In nucleotides, the CDR3 is TGTGCCAGTAGTGGGGGACTCACCCTCGGCGAGACCCAGTACTTC. The chain recombines TRBV19 with TRBJ2-1; D might be TRBD2 (6 bases). The J call is doubtful: the DNA matches TRBJ2-5 better. The germline V gene encodes CDR1 LNHDA and CDR2 SQIVND (reference sequence). This CDR3 is 15 amino acids long.

In its sample, this clonotype was seen many times. This sequence joins TRBV6-1 and TRBJ2-7; D might be TRBD2 (5 bases). V lost 10 bases, J lost 0 bases, and 13 bases lay in between. The CDR3 spans 13 residues. Germline values: CDR1 MNHNS, CDR2 SASEGT. The CDR3 is CATSRTDSYEQYF. The CDR3 region has the DNA TGTGCCACGAGCAGGACTGACTCCTACGAGCAGTACTTC.

This chain uses TRBV19 with TRBJ2-1, with D unclear. The germline gives CDR1 LNHDA, CDR2 SQIVND (reference sequence). CDR3 size: 16 residues. Trimming took off 3 bases at V and 8 bases at J, with 20 bases between the two ends. This CDR3 reads CASSISWFGLLDEQFF. The DNA of the CDR3 is TGTGCCAGTAGTATTAGTTGGTTTGGGTTGTTGGATGAGCAGTTCTTC.

This clonotype was observed at least ten times. The rearrangement joins TRBV6-1 to TRBJ1-5; TRBD1 might be the D (5 bases). Germline CDR1 is MNHNS and CDR2 is SASEGT. The CDR3 contains 18 residues. The V end lost 6 bases, the J end lost 0 bases, and 21 bases lay between the germline ends. The CDR3 region is CASSPMRGATYSNQPQHF. The CDR3 DNA follows: TGTGCCAGCAGCCCTATGCGAGGGGCTACTTATAGCAATCAGCCCCAGCATTTT.

This chain uses TRBV3-1 with TRBJ1-2, with a possible D match to TRBD1 (5 bases). Germline V CDR1 and CDR2: LGHDT, YNNKEL (reference sequence). The CDR3 extends over 16 amino acids. V lost 4 bases and J 4 bases, leaving 19 bases between the germline ends. Written as DNA, the CDR3 is TGTGCCAGCAGCCCTCCTGGGGGACGGACATTCTATGGCTACACCTTC. Its translation: CASSPPGGRTFYGYTF. The complete variable domain, with remaining parts taken from reference TRBV3-1 and TRBJ1-2, reads DTAVSQTPKYLVTQMGNDKSIKCEQNLGHDTMYWYKQDSKKFLKIMFSYNNKELIINETVPNRFSPKSPDKAHLNLHINSLELGDSAVYFCASSPPGGRTFYGYTFGSGTRLTVV.

This clonotype has a count of ten or more. The chain is built from TRBV7-9 and TRBJ2-7; D is perhaps TRBD1 (5 bases). Trimming took 4 bases from V and 1 from J, leaving 17 bases between them. CDR3 size: 16 residues. CDR1 and CDR2 (germline): SEHNR, FQNEAQ (reference sequence). The CDR3 nucleotides are TGTGCCAGCAGCTCCGACAGACAGATTAGTTCCTACGAGCAGTACTTC. Translation gives CASSSDRQISSYEQYF. The full variable domain, its missing parts supplied by reference TRBV7-9 and TRBJ2-7, is DTGVSQNPRHKITKRGQNVTFRCDPISEHNRLYWYRQTLGQGPEFLTYFQNEAQLEKSRLLSDRFSAERPKGSFSTLEIQRTEQGDSAMYLCASSSDRQISSYEQYFGPGTRLTVT.

Many counts were recorded for this clonotype. The gene calls are TRBV6-1 and TRBJ1-1; no firm D call. The CDR3 consists of 14 residues. The V end was cut by 6 bases, the J end by 0 bases, with 11 bases between. Germline lookup yields CDR1 MNHNS and CDR2 SASEGT. The CDR3 loop reads CASRPRHVNTEAFF. The CDR3 DNA reads as TGTGCCAGCAGGCCGAGACATGTGAACACTGAAGCTTTCTTT.

Many counts were recorded for this clonotype. The rearrangement joins TRBV2 to TRBJ1-1; maybe TRBD1 (6 bases). V lost 5 bases, J lost 5 bases, and 24 bases lay in between. This CDR3 contains 17 residues. Germline V gene lookup returns CDR1 SNHLY and CDR2 FYNNEI. For the CDR3, the DNA is TGTGCCAGCAGTCTCGGACGGTTGACAGGTCGATGGACTGAAGCTTTCTTT. Translating it yields CASSLGRLTGRWTEAFF.

This clonotype was detected many times. This sequence joins TRBV3-1 and TRBJ2-7; D is ambiguous. V was shortened by 4 bases and J by 3 bases, with 10 bases between the two germline ends. Germline CDR1 LGHDT, CDR2 YNNKEL (reference sequence). The CDR3 is 13 amino acids. The CDR3 region has the DNA TGTGCCAGCAGCCCCGACCCTAACTACGAGCAGTACTTC. Translation gives CASSPDPNYEQYF.

The table lists this clonotype with many counts. The V and J genes are TRBV7-8 and TRBJ2-1, with unresolved D. Trimming cost V 2 bases and J 0 bases, with 8 bases left between them. Germline CDR1 reads SGHVS; CDR2 reads FQNEAQ. The CDR3 loop spans 15 amino acids. Here the CDR3 reads CASSLILSSYNEQFF. The DNA for the CDR3 is TGTGCCAGCAGCTTAATACTGAGCTCCTACAATGAGCAGTTCTTC.